The clone carrying this T cell receptor (beta chain) was recorded a few times. This entry is derived from a study of blood T cell repertoires in COVID-19. Study-level background: COVID-19 samples collected from the United States, Italy and Spain covered acute and convalescent phases.

The CDR3 length is 13 residues. Germline CDR1 and CDR2: SQVTM and ANQGSEA. Trimming pared 4 bases from V and 3 bases from J, leaving 12 bases between. Repertoires were generated with immunoSEQ multiplex PCR, while TCRdb's copy carries only in-frame clones and drops some. This sample has 55,000 to 70,000 clones, with around 87% found just once. The sequence was collected from a man between 65 and 85 years old with acute or convalescent COVID-19. Sequenced: peripheral blood. The chain couples TRBV29-1 to TRBJ1-1; tentative D call: TRBD1 (5 bases). The CDR3 sequence: CSVGSGPYTEAFF. The CDR3 coding sequence is TGCAGCGTTGGTTCAGGGCCCTACACTGAAGCTTTCTTT.